This T cell receptor (beta chain) was recorded in a study of glioma-infiltrating T cells. The iRepertoire nested amplicon-rescue multiplex PCR amplified TCR alpha and beta CDR3s from RNA. A single record per CDR3 protein comes from TCRdb applying MiXCR to the multiplex PCR reads. The sample holds 90,000 to 110,000 distinct CDR3 sequences, around 25% seen once. This clonotype was recorded at least ten times. Its antigen is not identified. CDR1 is KGHSH and CDR2 is LQKENI in the germline V gene. This CDR3 region has 14 residues. The junction had 8 bases not matched to a gene; V was cut back by 8 bases and J by 4 bases. Study-wide results and caveats: Very few CDR3 sequences were shared between tissue and blood. Tissue-blood divergence was below expectation in non-neoplastic patients, above in gliomas.

The V gene is TRBV18, the J gene TRBJ1-5; TRBD1 matches at 7 bases. This TCR derives from a human donor with low-grade glioma or glioblastoma, undergoing nonglioma brain surgery, or in good health (not recorded which). The sequencing input was glioma tissue, nonneoplastic brain tissue, or PBMCs (not recorded which). CDR3 protein: CASRTGVGNQPQHF. The DNA for the CDR3 is TGTGCCAGCCGTACAGGGGTGGGGAATCAGCCCCAGCATTTT.